The 3 T cell receptor beta chains listed next were all sequenced from one sample in a study of T cells in Graves' hyperthyroidism and ophthalmopathy. From RNA transcripts, TCR beta CDR3 regions were amplified. When the TCR CDR3 underwent first-round RT-PCR, the HTBI primer set was used. Each CDR3 protein gets one entry after TCRdb re-called the multiplex PCR reads with MiXCR. The repertoire holds a few hundred thousand distinct CDR3 sequences, with under 15% as singletons. What was sequenced was blood. The receptor source for this set is a woman in her twenties or thirties with Graves' hyperthyroidism.

The CDR3 bases are TGTGCCAGCAGTTTATCAGGGCGCACAGATACGCAGTATTTT. Residues: CASSLSGRTDTQYF. V usage is TRBV28 and J usage is TRBJ2-3; TRBD1 is a possible D gene (5 bases). V lost 1 base and J lost 1, with 6 bases in between. The CDR3 is made up of 14 amino acids. CDR1 is MDHEN and CDR2 is SYDVKM in the germline V gene.

This clonotype has just a few counts. J is TRBJ2-2 and V is TRBV4-2, with 7 nucleotides matching TRBD1. Unmatched junction bases numbered 6, after V lost 4 bases and J lost 4 bases. This CDR3 has 15 amino acids. From germline, CDR1 is LGHNA and CDR2 YNFKEQ. CDR3 DNA sequence: TGTGCCAGCAGCCGGACGACAGGGAGCACCGGGGAGCTGTTTTTT. This gives the protein CASSRTTGSTGELFF.

This clonotype was detected ten times or more. V gene TRBV6-6 combines with J gene TRBJ1-2, with D unclear. This CDR3 spans 14 amino acids. Deletions cut 2 bases from V and 1 base from J, with 8 bases between. The germline CDR1 and CDR2 sequences are MNHNY and SVGAGI (reference sequence). This CDR3 reads CASSYGGSNYGYTF. In nucleotides, the CDR3 is TGTGCCAGCAGTTACGGCGGCAGTAACTATGGCTACACCTTC.